This T cell receptor beta chain was recorded in a study of beta chain features in type 1 diabetes. The authors reverse transcribed all of the isolated RNA, so sequencing captured expressed TCRB transcripts. TCRdb's copy holds only in-frame clones and misses some; the assay was immunoSEQ multiplex PCR. This table holds hundreds of thousands of clones, 55% to 70% found once. One heparinised draw of blood, averaging roughly 120 mL, came from each donor. CD45RO/CCR7/CD25/CD127/CD95/CD27 staining was used to isolate CD4+ naive, central memory, regulatory and stem cell-like memory cells by sorting. Comment on this clone: The same CDR3 is also encoded by other DNA sequences in this sample.

Germline CDR1 reads SQVTM; CDR2 reads ANQGSEA. This CDR3 comprises 11 residues. The trim removed 6 bases at V and 4 bases at J, leaving 0 bases unmatched. The sequencing input was naive CD4+ T cells from blood. This clonotype was sampled from a man aged 25 to 40 in good health. V is TRBV29-1 and J is TRBJ1-1, with 9 bases lining up with TRBD1. The chain's CDR3 is CSVGQGTEAFF. The CDR3 nucleotides are TGCAGCGTGGGACAGGGCACTGAAGCTTTCTTT.